This TCR beta chain emerged from a study of blood T cell repertoires in COVID-19. Overall study: Acute-phase and convalescent COVID-19 samples originated in the United States, Italy and Spain. The analysed material was cDNA or gDNA that came from T cells, B-cell-depleted T cells, or PBMCs.

This CDR3 comprises 15 residues. The germline V gene encodes CDR1 SGHRS and CDR2 YFSETQ. The J segment lost 8 bases and the V segment lost 4 bases, leaving 14 bases of the junction unmatched. The Seattle patients, enrolled during active infection, were followed longitudinally. In the authors' methods: Nucleated cell counts were estimated from reference gene primer amplification. Assay used: immunoSEQ multiplex PCR; TCRdb lists only in-frame clones, some missing. The V and J calls and clone size were taken over from that table, and D and trimming were inferred from the DNA. The repertoire holds fewer than 700,000 clones, 70% to 90% seen once, with 7.5% to 9% in the top ten.

This chain joins TRBV5-1 and TRBJ1-1; TRBD1 matches at 7 bases. This clonotype was obtained from a woman in her forties or fifties with COVID-19, enrolled during active disease. Sequenced material: peripheral blood. CDR3 amino acids: CASSQNYPGQTEAFF. The CDR3 nucleotides are TGCGCCAGCAGCCAGAACTACCCGGGACAGACCGAAGCTTTCTTT.